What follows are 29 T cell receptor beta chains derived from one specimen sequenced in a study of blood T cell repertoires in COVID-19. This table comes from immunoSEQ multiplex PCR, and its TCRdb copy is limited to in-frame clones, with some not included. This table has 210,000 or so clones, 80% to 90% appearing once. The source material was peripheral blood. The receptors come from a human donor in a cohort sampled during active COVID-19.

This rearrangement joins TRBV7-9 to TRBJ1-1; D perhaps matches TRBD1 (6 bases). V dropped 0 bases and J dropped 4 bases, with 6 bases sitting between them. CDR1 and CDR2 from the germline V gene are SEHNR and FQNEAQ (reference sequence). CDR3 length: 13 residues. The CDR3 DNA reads TGTGCCAGCAGCTTAGCGGGGGCCACTGAAGCTTTCTTT. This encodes CASSLAGATEAFF.

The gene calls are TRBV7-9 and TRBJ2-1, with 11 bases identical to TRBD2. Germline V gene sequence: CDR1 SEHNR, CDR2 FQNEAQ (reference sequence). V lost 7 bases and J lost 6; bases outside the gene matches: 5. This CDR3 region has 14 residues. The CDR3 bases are TGTGCCAGCACCCGGGGACTAGCGGTCAATGAGCAGTTCTTC. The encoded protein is CASTRGLAVNEQFF.

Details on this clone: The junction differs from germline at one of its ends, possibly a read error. The chain's CDR3 is CASSSGLQGTQYF. Here the CDR3 DNA reads TGTGCCAGTAGTAGTGGACTCCAAGGGACCCAGTACTTC. The rearrangement uses TRBV19 and TRBJ2-5, with D perhaps TRBD2 (5 bases). The CDR3 sequence is 13 residues long. Germline CDR1 is LNHDA and CDR2 is SQIVND (reference sequence).

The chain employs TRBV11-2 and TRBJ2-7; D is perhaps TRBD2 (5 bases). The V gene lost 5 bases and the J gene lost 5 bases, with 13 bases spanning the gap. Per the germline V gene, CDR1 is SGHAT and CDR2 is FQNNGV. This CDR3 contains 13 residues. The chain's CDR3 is CASSLRGPDEQYF. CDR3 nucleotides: TGTGCCAGCAGCCTCCGAGGGCCTGACGAGCAGTACTTC.

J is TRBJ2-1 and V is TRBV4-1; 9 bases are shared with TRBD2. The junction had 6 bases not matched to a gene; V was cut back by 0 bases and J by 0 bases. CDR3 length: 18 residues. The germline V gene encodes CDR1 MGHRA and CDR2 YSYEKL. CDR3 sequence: CASSQEGAGGPSYNEQFF. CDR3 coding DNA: TGCGCCAGCAGCCAAGAAGGAGCGGGGGGACCCTCCTACAATGAGCAGTTCTTC.

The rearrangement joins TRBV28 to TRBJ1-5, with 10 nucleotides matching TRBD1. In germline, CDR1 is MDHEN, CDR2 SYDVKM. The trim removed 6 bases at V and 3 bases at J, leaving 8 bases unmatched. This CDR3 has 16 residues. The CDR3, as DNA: TGTGCCAGCAGCTACGTCCGACAGGGGGCCAATCAGCCCCAGCATTTT. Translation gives CASSYVRQGANQPQHF.

In nucleotides, the CDR3 is TGTGCCAGTACCCAGACAGGGGCCAGGACTGAAGCTTTCTTT. Translated, it gives CASTQTGARTEAFF. The rearrangement uses TRBV19 and TRBJ1-1, with TRBD1 identical over 8 bases. The CDR3 is 14 residues long. V was clipped by 7 bases and J by 5 bases; unmatched bases: 9. CDR1 and CDR2 (germline): LNHDA, SQIVND (reference sequence).

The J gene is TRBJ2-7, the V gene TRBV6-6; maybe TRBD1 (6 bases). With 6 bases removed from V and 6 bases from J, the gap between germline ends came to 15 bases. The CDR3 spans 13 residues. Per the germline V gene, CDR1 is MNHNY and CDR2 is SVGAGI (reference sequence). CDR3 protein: CASSSRDIAEQYV. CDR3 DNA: TGTGCCAGCAGCTCCCGGGACATAGCCGAGCAGTACGTC.

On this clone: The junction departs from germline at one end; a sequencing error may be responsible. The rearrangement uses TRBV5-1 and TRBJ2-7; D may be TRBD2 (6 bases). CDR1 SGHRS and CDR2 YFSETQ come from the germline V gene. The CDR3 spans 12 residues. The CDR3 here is CASRDRDFERYF. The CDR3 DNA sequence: TGCGCCAGCAGAGACCGGGACTTCGAGCGGTACTTC.

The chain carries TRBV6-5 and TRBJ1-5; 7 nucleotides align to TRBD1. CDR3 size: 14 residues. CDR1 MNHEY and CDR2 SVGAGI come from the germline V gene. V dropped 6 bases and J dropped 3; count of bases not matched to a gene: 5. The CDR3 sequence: CASSPGQVNQPQHF. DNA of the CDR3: TGTGCCAGCAGCCCCGGACAGGTCAATCAGCCCCAGCATTTT.

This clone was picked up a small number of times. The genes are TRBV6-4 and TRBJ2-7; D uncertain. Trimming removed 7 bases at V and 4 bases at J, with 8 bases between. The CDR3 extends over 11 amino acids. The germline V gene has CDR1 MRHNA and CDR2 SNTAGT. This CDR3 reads CASTIRYEQYV. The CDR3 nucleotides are TGTGCCAGCACCATCCGGTACGAGCAGTACGTC.

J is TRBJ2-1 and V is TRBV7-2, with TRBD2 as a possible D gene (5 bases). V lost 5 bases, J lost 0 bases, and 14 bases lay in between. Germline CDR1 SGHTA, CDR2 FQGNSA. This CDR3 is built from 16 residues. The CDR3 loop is CASSPREYNSYNEQFF. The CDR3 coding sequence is TGTGCCAGCAGCCCAAGGGAGTATAACTCCTACAATGAGCAGTTCTTC.

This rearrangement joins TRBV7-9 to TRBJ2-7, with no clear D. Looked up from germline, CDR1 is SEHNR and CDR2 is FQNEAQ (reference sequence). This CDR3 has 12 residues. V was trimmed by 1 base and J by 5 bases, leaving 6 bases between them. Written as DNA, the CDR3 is TGTGCCAGCAGCTTAGGACATAACGAGCAGTACGTC. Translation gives CASSLGHNEQYV.

The CDR3 loop reads CASSIRQGNYGYTF. CDR3 in DNA: TGTGCCAGTAGTATTCGACAGGGAAACTATGGCTACACCTTC. The chain employs TRBV19 and TRBJ1-2, with 7 bases fitting TRBD1. V lost 3 bases to trimming and J lost 2 bases; unmatched junction nucleotides: 3. Per germline, CDR1 LNHDA and CDR2 SQIVND (reference sequence). The CDR3 covers 14 residues.

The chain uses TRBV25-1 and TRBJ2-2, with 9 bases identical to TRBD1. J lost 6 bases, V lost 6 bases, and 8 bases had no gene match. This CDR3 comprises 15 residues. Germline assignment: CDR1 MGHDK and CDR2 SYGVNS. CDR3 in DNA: TGTGCCAGCAGGGCCACAGGGGGCGCCTCCGGGGAGCTGTTTTTT. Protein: CASRATGGASGELFF.

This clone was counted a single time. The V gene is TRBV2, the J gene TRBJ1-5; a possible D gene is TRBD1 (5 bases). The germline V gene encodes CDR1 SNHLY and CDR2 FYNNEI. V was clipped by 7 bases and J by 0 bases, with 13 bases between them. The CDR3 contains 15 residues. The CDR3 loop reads CASKKGPYSNQPQHF. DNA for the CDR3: TGTGCCAGCAAGAAGGGGCCTTATAGCAATCAGCCCCAGCATTTT. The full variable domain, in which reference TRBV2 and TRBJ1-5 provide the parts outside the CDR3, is EPEVTQTPSHQVTQMGQEVILRCVPISNHLYFYWYRQILGQKVEFLVSFYNNEISEKSEIFDDQFSVERPDGSNFTLKIRSTKLEDSAMYFCASKKGPYSNQPQHFGDGTRLSIL.

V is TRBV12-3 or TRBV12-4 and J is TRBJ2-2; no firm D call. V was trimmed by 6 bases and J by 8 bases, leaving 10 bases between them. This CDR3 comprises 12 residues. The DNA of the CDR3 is TGTGCCAGCAGGAGCGCGTGGGGGGAGCTGTTTTTT. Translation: CASRSAWGELFF.

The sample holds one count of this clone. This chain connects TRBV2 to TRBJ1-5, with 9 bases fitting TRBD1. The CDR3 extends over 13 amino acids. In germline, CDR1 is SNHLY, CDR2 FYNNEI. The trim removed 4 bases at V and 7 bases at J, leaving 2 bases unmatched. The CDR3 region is CASSGTGAQPQHF. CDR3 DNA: TGTGCCAGCAGTGGGACAGGGGCCCAGCCCCAGCATTTT.

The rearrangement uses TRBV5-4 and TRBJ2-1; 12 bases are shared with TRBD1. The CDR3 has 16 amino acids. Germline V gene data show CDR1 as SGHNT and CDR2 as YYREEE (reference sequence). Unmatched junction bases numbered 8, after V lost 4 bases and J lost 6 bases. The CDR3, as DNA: TGTGCCAGCAGCCCCCGGGACAGGGGGCCCCCCAATGAGCAGTTCTTC. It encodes CASSPRDRGPPNEQFF.

The CDR3 spells CASSPRRGSSSYNEQFF. The DNA for the CDR3 is TGCGCCAGCAGCCCCCGTCGGGGAAGCAGCTCCTACAATGAGCAGTTCTTC. The genes are TRBV5-1 and TRBJ2-1; D possibly corresponds to TRBD2 (5 bases). CDR1 is SGHRS, CDR2 YFSETQ, per germline. V dropped 4 bases and J dropped 0 bases, with 17 bases sitting between them. The CDR3 sequence is 17 residues long.

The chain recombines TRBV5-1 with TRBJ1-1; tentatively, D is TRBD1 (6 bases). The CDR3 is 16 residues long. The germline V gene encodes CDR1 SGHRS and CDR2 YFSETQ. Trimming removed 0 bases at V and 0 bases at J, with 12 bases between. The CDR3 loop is CASSLVTRGVNTEAFF. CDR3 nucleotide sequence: TGCGCCAGCAGCTTGGTTACCAGGGGAGTGAACACTGAAGCTTTCTTT.

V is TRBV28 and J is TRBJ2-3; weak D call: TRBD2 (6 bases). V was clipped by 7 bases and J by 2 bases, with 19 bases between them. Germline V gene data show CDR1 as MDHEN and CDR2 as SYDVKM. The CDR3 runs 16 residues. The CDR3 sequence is CASTKTGLSHTDTQYF. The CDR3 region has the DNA TGTGCCAGCACCAAGACGGGACTCAGCCACACAGATACGCAGTATTTT.

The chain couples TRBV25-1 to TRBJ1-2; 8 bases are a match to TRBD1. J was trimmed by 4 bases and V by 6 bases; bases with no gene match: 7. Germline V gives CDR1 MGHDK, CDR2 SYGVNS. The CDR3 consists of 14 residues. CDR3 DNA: TGTGCCAGCAGAAAGACAGGGGTCGGCTATGGCTACACCTTC. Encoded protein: CASRKTGVGYGYTF.

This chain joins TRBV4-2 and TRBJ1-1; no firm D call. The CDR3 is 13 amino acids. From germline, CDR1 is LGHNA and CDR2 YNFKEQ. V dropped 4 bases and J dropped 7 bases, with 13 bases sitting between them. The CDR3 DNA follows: TGTGCCAGCAGCCTGATGGACGGACTTGAAGCTTTCTTT. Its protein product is CASSLMDGLEAFF.

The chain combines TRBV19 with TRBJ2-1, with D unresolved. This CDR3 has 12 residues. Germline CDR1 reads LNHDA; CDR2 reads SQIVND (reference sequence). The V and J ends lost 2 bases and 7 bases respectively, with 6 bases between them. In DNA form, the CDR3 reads TGTGCCAGTAGTATAATTGAGAATGAGCAGTTCTTC. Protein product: CASSIIENEQFF.

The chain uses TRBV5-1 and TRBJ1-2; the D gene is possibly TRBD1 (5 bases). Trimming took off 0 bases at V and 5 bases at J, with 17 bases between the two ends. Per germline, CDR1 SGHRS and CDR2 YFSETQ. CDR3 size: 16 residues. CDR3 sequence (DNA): TGCGCCAGCAGCTTGGACCCCGGGACCGGGAGGTATGGCTACACCTTC. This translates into CASSLDPGTGRYGYTF. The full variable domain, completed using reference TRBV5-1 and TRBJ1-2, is KAGVTQTPRYLIKTRGQQVTLSCSPISGHRSVSWYQQTPGQGLQFLFEYFSETQRNKGNFPGRFSGRQFSNSRSEMNVSTLELGDSALYLCASSLDPGTGRYGYTFGSGTRLTVV.

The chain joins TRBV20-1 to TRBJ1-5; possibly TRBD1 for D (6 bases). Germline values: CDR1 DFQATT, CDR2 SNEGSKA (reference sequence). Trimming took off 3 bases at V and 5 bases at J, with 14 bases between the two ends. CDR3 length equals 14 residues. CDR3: CSASDPGVHQPQHF. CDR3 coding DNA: TGCAGTGCTAGTGATCCAGGGGTCCATCAGCCCCAGCATTTT.

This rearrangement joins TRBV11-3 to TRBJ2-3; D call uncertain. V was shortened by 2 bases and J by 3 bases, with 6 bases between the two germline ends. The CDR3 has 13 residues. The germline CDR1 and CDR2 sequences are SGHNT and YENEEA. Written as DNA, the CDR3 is TGTGCCAGCAGCTTATTCGAGACAGATACGCAGTATTTT. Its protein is CASSLFETDTQYF.

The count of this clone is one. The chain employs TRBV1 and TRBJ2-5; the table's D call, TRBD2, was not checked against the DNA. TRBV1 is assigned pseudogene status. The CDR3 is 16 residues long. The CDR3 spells CTSSQRAGLVEETQYF. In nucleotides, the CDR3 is TGCACCAGCAGCCAAAGAGCGGGACTAGTGGAGGAGACCCAGTACTTC.